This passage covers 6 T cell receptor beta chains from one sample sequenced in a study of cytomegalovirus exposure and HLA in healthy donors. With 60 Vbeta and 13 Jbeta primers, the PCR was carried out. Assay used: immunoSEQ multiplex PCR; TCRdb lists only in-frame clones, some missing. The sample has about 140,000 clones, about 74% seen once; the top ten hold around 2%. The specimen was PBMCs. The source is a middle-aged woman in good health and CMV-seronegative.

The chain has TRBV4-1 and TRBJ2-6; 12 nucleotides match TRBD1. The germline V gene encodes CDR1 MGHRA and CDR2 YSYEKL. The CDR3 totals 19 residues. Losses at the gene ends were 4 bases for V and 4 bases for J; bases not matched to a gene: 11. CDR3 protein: CASSRPPGQGAHGANVLTF. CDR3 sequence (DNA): TGCGCCAGCAGCCGACCCCCGGGACAGGGGGCGCACGGGGCCAACGTCCTGACTTTC.

The CDR3 protein is CASRRDSNYNEQFF. The CDR3 DNA is TGTGCCAGCAGGAGGGACAGTAACTACAATGAGCAGTTCTTC. This chain links TRBV6-1 with TRBJ2-1; 7 bases are shared with TRBD1. V was clipped by 6 bases and J by 3 bases; unmatched bases: 5. This CDR3 contains 14 residues. The V gene's germline CDR1 is MNHNS and CDR2 SASEGT.

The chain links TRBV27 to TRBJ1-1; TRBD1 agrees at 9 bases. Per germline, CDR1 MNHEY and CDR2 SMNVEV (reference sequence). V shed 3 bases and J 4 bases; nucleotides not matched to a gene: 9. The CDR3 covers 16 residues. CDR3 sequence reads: CASSLETGGDGTEAFF. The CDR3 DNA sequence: TGTGCCAGCAGTTTGGAGACAGGGGGGGATGGCACTGAAGCTTTCTTT.

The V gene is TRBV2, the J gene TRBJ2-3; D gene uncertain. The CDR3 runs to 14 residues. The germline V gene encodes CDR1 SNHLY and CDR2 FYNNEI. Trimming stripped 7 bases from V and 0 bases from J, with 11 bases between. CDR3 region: CASNPLRSTDTQYF. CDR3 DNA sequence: TGTGCCAGCAACCCTCTGAGGAGCACAGATACGCAGTATTTT. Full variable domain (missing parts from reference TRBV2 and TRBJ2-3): EPEVTQTPSHQVTQMGQEVILRCVPISNHLYFYWYRQILGQKVEFLVSFYNNEISEKSEIFDDQFSVERPDGSNFTLKIRSTKLEDSAMYFCASNPLRSTDTQYFGPGTRLTVL.

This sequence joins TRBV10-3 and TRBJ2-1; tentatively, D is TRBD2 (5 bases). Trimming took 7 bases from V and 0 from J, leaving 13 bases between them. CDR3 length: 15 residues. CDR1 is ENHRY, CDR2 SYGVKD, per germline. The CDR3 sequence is CAINGGSSSYNEQFF. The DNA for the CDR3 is TGTGCCATCAATGGAGGTAGCAGCTCCTACAATGAGCAGTTCTTC.

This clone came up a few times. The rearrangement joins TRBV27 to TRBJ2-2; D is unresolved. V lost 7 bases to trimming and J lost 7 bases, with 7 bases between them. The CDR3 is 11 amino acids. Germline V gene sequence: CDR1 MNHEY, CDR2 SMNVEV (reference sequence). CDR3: CASKSGGELFF. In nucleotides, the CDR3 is TGTGCCAGCAAATCGGGCGGGGAGCTGTTTTTT.